This entry concerns a single T cell receptor beta chain. This clone was found a few times. There is no known antigen for this receptor. No quality values exist for individual bases; no much larger clone is one base distant. TCRbeta CDR3 regions were amplified from genomic DNA by means of the immunoSEQ Assay, a bias-controlled multiplex PCR. Turning to the authors' computational methods: Nucleated cell counts per sample were estimated from amplification of reference gene primers within the assay. Sequence reads were collapsed and filtered to measure the absolute abundance of every unique TCRbeta CDR3 rearrangement. For each sample, productive Simpson clonality was calculated as the square root of Simpson's diversity index across productive rearrangements. This immuneACCESS table, as held by TCRdb, lists in-frame sequences with V and J called but not all clones. Of the missing ones, under half trace to an unresolved V gene in checked studies; the others have no known cause. The V and J calls and the clone size are those of that table, but D and trimming were determined from the DNA. The sample table holds 65,000 to 85,000 clones, of which 85% to 90% were seen once. The ten largest account for roughly 4% of the sample.

The collaborating institutions used their own protocols to collect whole blood in K2EDTA tubes. Collaborator samples were shipped for TCRbeta analysis as frozen whole blood, isolated PBMCs, or DNA extracted from either sample type. This specimen comes from a study of blood T cell repertoires in COVID-19 (dated by TCRdb to 2020 to 2022). About the investigation overall: Samples covering the acute and convalescent phases of COVID-19 were provided by collaborators in the United States, Italy and Spain. Subjects who had been exposed to COVID-19, were actively infected with it, or had recovered from it provided the deeply sampled blood TCRbeta repertoires that made up the dataset. Sample metadata almost always included a de-identified subject ID, COVID-19 status, age in years and sex. A freely available public database, intended as a resource for researchers studying the immune response to SARS-CoV-2, is where the repertoires were released. The prospective study material was composed of cDNA or gDNA derived from T cells, B-cell-depleted T cells, or PBMCs. Where available, HLA class I and class II types were taken from metadata supplied by the sample provider and were not determined by assay-based typing. The samples were drawn from the first 160 participants of the ongoing ImmuneRACE study and from some 1,300 subjects provided by 6 global collaborators. On the study overall, not on this receptor specifically: The amount of clinical and demographic metadata varied by source and participant and was provided uncurated.

Relative to germline, V is missing 3 bases and J is missing 6 bases, with 5 bases of the junction outside any gene match. Looking up the germline V gene (reference sequence) yields CDR1 SEHNR and CDR2 FQNEAQ. Inclusive of the bounding cysteine and phenylalanine, the CDR3 is 15 residues long. Just the 45-base CDR3 DNA is kept, in frame starting at base 1. The sample was peripheral blood. This clonotype originated in a man over 45 with active COVID-19. The V gene is TRBV7-9 and the J gene is TRBJ2-7, with TRBD2 identical over 13 junction bases. The CDR3 has the sequence CASSFGLAGEIEQYF. The DNA is TGTGCCAGCAGCTTCGGACTAGCGGGAGAGATCGAGCAGTACTTC.